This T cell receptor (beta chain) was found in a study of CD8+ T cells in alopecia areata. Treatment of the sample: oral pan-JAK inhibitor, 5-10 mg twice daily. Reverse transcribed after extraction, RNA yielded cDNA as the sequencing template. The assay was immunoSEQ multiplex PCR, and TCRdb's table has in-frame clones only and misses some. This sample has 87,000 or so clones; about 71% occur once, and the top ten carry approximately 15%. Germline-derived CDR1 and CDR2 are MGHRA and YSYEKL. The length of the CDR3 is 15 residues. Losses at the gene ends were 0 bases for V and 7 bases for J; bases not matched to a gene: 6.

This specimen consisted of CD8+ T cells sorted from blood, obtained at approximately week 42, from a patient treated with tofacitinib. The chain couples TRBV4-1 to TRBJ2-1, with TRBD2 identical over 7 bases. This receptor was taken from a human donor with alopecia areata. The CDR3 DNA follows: TGCGCCAGCAGCCAAGATGAAGGGCGGGGGAATGAGCAGTTCTTC. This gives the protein CASSQDEGRGNEQFF.